This TCR beta chain appears in the sequencing data of a study of cytomegalovirus exposure and HLA in healthy donors. The study, taken as a whole, reports: A later analysis reportedly found that, within productive TCRs, an Asian-associated ancestry cluster had fewer N-insertions than the mean observed across the roughly 610 donors. Judged likely to be a sequencing artifact was a cluster of highly shared sequence variants.

PCR employed 60 Vbeta and 13 Jbeta primers. Original data processing: A follow-up analysis tallied some 80 million unique TCR beta chains, 9 million to 11 million shared. Sequencing used immunoSEQ multiplex PCR; TCRdb keeps in-frame clones, though not all of them. Clone size and the V and J calls come from that table; the DNA yielded D and trimming. The table lists roughly 200,000 clones, just over 75% of them singletons. To note about this clone: As yet, its antigen is unknown.

Germline values: CDR1 MDHEN, CDR2 SYDVKM. The CDR3 is 13 amino acids. Trimming took off 5 bases at V and 0 bases at J, with 7 bases between the two ends. The sample consisted of PBMCs. V is TRBV28 and J is TRBJ2-5; no definite D call. The TCR originated in a young man in good health and CMV-seronegative. The CDR3 spells CASSPRYQETQYF. DNA for the CDR3: TGTGCCAGCAGTCCCCGGTACCAAGAGACCCAGTACTTC.